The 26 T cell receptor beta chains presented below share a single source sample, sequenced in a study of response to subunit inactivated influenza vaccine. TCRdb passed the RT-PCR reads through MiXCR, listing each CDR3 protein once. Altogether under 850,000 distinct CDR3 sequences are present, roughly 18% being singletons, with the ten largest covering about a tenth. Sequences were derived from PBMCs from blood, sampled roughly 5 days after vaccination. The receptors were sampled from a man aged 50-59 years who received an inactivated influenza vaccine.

In nucleotides, the CDR3 is TGTGCCACCAGCAGAGATATAGCGGTAGATACGCAGTATTTT. Encoded protein: CATSRDIAVDTQYF. The chain uses TRBV15 and TRBJ2-3, with D perhaps TRBD2 (6 bases). The CDR3 runs to 14 residues. Trimming took off 0 bases at V and 5 bases at J, with 9 bases between the two ends. CDR1 is LNHNV and CDR2 is YYDKDF in the germline V gene (reference sequence). The whole variable domain, remainder taken from reference TRBV15 and TRBJ2-3, is DAMVIQNPRYQVTQFGKPVTLSCSQTLNHNVMYWYQQKSSQAPKLLFHYYDKDFNNEADTPDNFQSRRPNTSFCFLDIRSPGLGDTAMYLCATSRDIAVDTQYFGPGTRLTVL.

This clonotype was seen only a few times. The CDR3 bases are TGTGCCAGCAGTTTCGGCACCCGGGAAGAAAAACTGTTTTTT. It specifies CASSFGTREEKLFF. The chain has TRBV12-3 or TRBV12-4 and TRBJ1-4; D unresolved. The length of the CDR3 is 14 residues. V lost 3 bases and J lost 8, with 13 bases in between.

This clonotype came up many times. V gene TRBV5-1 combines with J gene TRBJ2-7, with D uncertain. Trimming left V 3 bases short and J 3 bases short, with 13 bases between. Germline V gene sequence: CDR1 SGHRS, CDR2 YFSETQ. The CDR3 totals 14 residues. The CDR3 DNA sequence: TGCGCCAGCAGCTCCACCGCAGGTAACTACGAGCAGTACTTC. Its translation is CASSSTAGNYEQYF.

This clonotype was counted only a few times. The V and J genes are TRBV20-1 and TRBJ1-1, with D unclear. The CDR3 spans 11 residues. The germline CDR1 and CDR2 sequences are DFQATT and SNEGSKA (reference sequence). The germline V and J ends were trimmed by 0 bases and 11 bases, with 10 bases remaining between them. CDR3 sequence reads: CSAREFIGAFF. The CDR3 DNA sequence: TGCAGTGCTAGAGAGTTTATTGGGGCTTTCTTT.

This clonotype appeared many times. The DNA of the CDR3 is TGCAGCGTAATTGGACAGAACACCGGGGAGCTGTTTTTT. It codes for CSVIGQNTGELFF. The chain joins TRBV29-1 to TRBJ2-2, with D possibly TRBD1 on 5 matching bases. The CDR3 has 13 amino acids. V was pared by 6 bases and J by 1 base, with 9 bases between. Germline V gives CDR1 SQVTM, CDR2 ANQGSEA.

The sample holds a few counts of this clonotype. CDR3 DNA: TGTGCCAGCAGTTCCCCGGAGCTCAATTCACCCCTCCACTTT. Translating it yields CASSSPELNSPLHF. The rearrangement links TRBV6-5 to TRBJ1-6; D gene ambiguous. The ends were cut back, 4 bases at V and 7 bases at J, with 11 bases in the middle. Germline V gene lookup returns CDR1 MNHEY and CDR2 SVGAGI. The CDR3 extends over 14 amino acids.

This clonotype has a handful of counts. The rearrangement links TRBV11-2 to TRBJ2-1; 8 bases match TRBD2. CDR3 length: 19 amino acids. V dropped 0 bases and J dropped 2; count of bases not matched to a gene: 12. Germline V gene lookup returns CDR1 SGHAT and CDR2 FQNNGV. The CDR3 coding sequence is TGTGCCAGCAGCTTAGAGGGTTGGGTCAGCGGGAGAGCCTACAATGAGCAGTTCTTC. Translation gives CASSLEGWVSGRAYNEQFF.

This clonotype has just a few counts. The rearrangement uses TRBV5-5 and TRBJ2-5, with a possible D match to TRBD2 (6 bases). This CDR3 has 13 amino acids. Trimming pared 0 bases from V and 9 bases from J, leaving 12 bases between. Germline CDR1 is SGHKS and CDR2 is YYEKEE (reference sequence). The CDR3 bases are TGTGCCAGCAGCTTGGAGGCTAGCGATCCCCAGTACTTC. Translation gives CASSLEASDPQYF.

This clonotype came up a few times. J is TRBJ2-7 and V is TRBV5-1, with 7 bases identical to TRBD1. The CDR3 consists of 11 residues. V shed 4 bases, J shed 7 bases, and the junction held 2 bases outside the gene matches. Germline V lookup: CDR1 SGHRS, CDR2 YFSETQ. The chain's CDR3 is CASSADREQYF. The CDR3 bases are TGCGCCAGCAGCGCGGACAGGGAGCAGTACTTC.

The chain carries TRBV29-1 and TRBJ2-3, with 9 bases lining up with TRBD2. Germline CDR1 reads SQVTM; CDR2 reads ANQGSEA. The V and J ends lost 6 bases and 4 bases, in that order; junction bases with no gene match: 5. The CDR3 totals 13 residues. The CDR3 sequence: CSVGTSSADTQYF. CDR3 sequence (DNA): TGCAGCGTCGGGACTAGCTCGGCAGATACGCAGTATTTT.

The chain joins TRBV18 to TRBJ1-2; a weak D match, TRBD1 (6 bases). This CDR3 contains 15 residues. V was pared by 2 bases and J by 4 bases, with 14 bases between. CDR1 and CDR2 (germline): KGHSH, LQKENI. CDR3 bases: TGTGCCAGCTCACCATCCTGGACAGAGGTCTATGGCTACACCTTC. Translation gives CASSPSWTEVYGYTF.

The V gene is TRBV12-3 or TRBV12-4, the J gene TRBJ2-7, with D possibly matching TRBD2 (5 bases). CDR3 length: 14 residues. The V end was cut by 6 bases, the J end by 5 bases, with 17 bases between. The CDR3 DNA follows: TGTGCCAGCAGGTCCCGGGCAGGCGGGCACGAGCAGTACTTC. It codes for CASRSRAGGHEQYF.

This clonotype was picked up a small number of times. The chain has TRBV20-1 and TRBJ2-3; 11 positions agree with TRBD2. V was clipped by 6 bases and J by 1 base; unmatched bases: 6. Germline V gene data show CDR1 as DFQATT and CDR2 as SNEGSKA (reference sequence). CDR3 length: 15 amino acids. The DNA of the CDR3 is TGCAGTGCCCCCCTGGGACTAGCGGGCACAGATACGCAGTATTTT. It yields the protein CSAPLGLAGTDTQYF.

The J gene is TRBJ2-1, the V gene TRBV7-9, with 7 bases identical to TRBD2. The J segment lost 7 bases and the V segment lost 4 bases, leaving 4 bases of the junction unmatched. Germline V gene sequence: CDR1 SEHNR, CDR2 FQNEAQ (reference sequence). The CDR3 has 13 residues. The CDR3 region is CASSSWEGNEQFF. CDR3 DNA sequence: TGTGCCAGCAGCTCGTGGGAGGGGAATGAGCAGTTCTTC.

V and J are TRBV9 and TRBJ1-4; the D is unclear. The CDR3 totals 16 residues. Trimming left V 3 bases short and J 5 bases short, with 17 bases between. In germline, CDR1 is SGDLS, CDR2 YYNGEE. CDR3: CASSAGGRPGNEKLFF. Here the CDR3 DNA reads TGTGCCAGCAGCGCGGGAGGTCGACCGGGGAATGAAAAACTGTTTTTT.

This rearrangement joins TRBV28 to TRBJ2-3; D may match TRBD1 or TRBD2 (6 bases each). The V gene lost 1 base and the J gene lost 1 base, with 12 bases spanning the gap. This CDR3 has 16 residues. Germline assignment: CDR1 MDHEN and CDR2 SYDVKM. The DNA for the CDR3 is TGTGCCAGCAGTTTATTGACCGGGGGCCGCACAGATACGCAGTATTTT. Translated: CASSLLTGGRTDTQYF.

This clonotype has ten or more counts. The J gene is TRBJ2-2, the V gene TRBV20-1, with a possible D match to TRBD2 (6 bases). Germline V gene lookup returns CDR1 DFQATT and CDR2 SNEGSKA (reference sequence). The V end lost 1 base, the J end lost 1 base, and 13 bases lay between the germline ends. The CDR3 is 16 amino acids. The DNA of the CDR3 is TGCAGTGCTAGAGCTCCGGGACTGAGGAACACCGGGGAGCTGTTTTTT. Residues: CSARAPGLRNTGELFF.

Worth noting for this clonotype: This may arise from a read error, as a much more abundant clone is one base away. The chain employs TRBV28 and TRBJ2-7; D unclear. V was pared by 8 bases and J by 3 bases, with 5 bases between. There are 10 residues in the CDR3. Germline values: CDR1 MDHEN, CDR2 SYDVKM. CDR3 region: CASGHYEQYF. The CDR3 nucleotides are TGTGCCAGCGGGCACTACGAGCAGTACTTC.

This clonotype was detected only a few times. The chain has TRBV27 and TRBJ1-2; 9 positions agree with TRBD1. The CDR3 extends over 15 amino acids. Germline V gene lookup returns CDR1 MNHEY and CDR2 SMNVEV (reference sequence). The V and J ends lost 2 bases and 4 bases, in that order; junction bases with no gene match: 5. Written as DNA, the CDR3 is TGTGCCAGCAGTTTACGGACAGGGGACCTCTATGGCTACACCTTC. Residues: CASSLRTGDLYGYTF.

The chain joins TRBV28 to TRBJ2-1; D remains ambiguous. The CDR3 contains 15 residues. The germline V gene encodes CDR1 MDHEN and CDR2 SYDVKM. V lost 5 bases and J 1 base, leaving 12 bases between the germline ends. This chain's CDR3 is CASSTFQLSYNEQFF. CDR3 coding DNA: TGTGCCAGCAGTACCTTTCAACTATCCTACAATGAGCAGTTCTTC.

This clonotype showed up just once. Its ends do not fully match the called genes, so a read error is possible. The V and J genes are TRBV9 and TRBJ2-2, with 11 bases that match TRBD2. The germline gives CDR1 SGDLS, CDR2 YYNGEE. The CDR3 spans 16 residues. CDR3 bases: TGTGCTAGCAGCGCCATAGCGGGAGGGCCGGACGGGGAGCTGTTTTTT. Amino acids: CASSAIAGGPDGELFF.

The CDR3 sequence: CASSLGLAGDSGANVLTF. The CDR3 nucleotides read TGCGCCAGCAGCTTGGGACTAGCGGGGGACTCTGGGGCCAACGTCCTGACTTTC. The gene calls are TRBV5-1 and TRBJ2-6, with 12 bases fitting TRBD2. The CDR3 covers 18 residues. The J segment lost 0 bases and the V segment lost 0 bases, leaving 1 base of the junction unmatched. Germline values: CDR1 SGHRS, CDR2 YFSETQ.

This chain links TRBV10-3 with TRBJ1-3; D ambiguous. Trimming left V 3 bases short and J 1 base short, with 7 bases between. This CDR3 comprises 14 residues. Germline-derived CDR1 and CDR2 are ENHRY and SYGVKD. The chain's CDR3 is CAISERVSGNTIYF. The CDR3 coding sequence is TGTGCCATCAGTGAACGTGTTTCTGGAAACACCATATATTTT.

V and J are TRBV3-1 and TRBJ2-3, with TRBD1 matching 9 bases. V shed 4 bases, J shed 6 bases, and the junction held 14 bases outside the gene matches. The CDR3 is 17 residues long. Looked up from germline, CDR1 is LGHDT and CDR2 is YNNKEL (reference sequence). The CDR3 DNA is TGTGCCAGCAGCCGCCCAGAGCGGACAGGGGCACCGGATACGCAGTATTTT. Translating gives CASSRPERTGAPDTQYF.

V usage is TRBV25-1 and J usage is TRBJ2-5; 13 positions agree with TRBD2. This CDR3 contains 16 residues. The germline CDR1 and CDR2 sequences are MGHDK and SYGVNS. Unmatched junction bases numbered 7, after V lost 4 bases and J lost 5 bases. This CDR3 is CASSGTSGRAGETQYF. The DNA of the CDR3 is TGTGCCAGCAGTGGAACTAGCGGGAGGGCCGGTGAGACCCAGTACTTC.

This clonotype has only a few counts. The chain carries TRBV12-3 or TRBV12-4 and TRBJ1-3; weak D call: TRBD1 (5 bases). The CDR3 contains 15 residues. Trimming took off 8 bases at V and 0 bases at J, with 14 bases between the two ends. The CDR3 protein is CASQTQEVSGNTIYF. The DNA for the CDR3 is TGTGCCAGCCAAACACAGGAAGTCTCTGGAAACACCATATATTTT.